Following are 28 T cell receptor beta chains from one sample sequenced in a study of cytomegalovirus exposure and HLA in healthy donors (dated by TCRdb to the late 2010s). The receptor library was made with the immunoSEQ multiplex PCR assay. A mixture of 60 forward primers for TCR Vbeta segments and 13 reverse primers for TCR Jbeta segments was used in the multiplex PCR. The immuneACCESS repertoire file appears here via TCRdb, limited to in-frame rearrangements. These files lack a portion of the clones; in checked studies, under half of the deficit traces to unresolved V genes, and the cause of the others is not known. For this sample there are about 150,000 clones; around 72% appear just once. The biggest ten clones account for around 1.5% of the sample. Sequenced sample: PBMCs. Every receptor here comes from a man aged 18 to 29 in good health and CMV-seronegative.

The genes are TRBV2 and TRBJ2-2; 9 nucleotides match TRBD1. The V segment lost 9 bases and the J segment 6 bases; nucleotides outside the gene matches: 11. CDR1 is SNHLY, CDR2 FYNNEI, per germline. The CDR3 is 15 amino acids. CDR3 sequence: CARGEGTGPPGELFF. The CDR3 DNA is TGTGCCAGAGGAGAGGGGACAGGGCCCCCCGGGGAGCTGTTTTTT.

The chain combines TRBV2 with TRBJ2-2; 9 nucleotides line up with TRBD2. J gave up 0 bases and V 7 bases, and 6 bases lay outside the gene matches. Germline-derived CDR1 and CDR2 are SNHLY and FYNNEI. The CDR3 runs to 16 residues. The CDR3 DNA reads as TGTGCCAGCACCGAAGCGGGAGGCCCGAACACCGGGGAGCTGTTTTTT. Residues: CASTEAGGPNTGELFF.

CDR3 DNA sequence: TGCGCCAGCAGCCCCGAGGGACTTCCTCCCCAGCAGTACTTC. Protein sequence: CASSPEGLPPQQYF. This chain links TRBV4-1 with TRBJ2-7, with TRBD2 as a possible D gene (6 bases). There are 14 residues in the CDR3. Trimming removed 4 bases from V and 8 bases from J, with 18 bases in between. The V gene's germline CDR1 is MGHRA and CDR2 YSYEKL.

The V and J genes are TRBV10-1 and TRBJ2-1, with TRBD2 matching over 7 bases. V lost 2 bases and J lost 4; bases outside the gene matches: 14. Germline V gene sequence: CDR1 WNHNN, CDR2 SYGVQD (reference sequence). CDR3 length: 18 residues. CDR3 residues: CASSETVSGRGMYNEQFF. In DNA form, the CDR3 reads TGCGCCAGCAGTGAGACCGTCTCAGGGCGGGGGATGTACAATGAGCAGTTCTTC.

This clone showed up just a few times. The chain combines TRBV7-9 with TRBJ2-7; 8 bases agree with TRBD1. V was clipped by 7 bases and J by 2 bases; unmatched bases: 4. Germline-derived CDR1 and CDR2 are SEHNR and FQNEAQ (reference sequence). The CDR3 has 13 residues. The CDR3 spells CASNPGGPYEQYF. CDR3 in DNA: TGTGCCAGCAATCCAGGGGGCCCCTACGAGCAGTACTTC.

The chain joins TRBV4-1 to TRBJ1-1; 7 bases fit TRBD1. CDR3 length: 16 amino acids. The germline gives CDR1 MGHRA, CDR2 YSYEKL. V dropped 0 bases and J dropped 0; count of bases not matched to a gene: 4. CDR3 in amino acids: CASSQEQGTLNTEAFF. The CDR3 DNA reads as TGCGCCAGCAGCCAAGAACAGGGGACTTTGAACACTGAAGCTTTCTTT.

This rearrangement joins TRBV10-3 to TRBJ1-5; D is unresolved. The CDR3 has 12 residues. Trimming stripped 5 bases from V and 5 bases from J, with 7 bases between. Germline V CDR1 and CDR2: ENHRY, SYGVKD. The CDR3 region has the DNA TGTGCCATCAGTTCCGGGGATCAGCCCCAGCATTTT. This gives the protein CAISSGDQPQHF.

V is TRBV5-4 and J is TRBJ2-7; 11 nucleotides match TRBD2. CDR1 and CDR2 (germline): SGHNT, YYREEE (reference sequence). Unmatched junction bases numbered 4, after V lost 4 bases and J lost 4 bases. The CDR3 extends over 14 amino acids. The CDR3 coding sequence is TGTGCCAGCAGCATTAGACTAGCGGGATACGAGCAGTACTTC. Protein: CASSIRLAGYEQYF.

The CDR3 loop is CASSQPQGLGEETQYF. CDR3 in DNA: TGTGCCAGCAGCCAACCTCAGGGACTAGGGGAAGAGACCCAGTACTTC. This chain links TRBV7-2 with TRBJ2-5, with 8 positions matching TRBD2. Germline V gives CDR1 SGHTA, CDR2 FQGNSA. The CDR3 consists of 16 residues. The J segment lost 3 bases and the V segment lost 5 bases, leaving 11 bases of the junction unmatched.

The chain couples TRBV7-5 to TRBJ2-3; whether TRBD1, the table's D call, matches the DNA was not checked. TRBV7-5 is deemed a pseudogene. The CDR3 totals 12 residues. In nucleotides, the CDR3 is TGTGTCAGAAGCTTCGCCAGGGATACGCAGTATTTT. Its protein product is CVRSFARDTQYF.

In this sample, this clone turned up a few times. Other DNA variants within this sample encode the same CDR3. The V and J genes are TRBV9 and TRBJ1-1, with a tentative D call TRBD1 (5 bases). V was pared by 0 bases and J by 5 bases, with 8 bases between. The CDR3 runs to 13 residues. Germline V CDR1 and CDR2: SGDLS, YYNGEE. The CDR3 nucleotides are TGTGCCAGCAGCGTAGGCCAGGGTACTGAAGCTTTCTTT. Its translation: CASSVGQGTEAFF.

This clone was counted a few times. The chain's CDR3 is CASSPPGRLYNSPLHF. CDR3 coding DNA: TGTGCCAGCAGTCCGCCCGGCAGACTCTACAATTCACCCCTCCACTTT. The chain combines TRBV28 with TRBJ1-6; D is undetermined. Deletions cut 5 bases from V and 7 bases from J, with 18 bases between. There are 16 residues in the CDR3. CDR1 is MDHEN, CDR2 SYDVKM, per germline.

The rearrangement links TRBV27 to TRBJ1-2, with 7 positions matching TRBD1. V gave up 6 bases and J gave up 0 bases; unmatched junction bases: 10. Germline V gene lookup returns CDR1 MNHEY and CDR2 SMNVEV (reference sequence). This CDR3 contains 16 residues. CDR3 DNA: TGTGCCAGCAGCTCTTGGACAGGAGACGCTAACTATGGCTACACCTTC. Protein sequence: CASSSWTGDANYGYTF.

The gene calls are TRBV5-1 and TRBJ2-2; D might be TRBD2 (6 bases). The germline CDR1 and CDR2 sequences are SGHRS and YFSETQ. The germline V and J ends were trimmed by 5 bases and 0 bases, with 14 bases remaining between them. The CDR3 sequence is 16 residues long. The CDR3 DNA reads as TGCGCCAGCAGGTCCCCGGGACTGACGAACACCGGGGAGCTGTTTTTT. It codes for CASRSPGLTNTGELFF.

CDR3 bases: TGTGCCAGCACCCCCGGGGCCGGGGGCACTGAAGCTTTCTTT. Translated: CASTPGAGGTEAFF. This chain links TRBV27 with TRBJ1-1; maybe TRBD1 (5 bases). Germline V lookup: CDR1 MNHEY, CDR2 SMNVEV (reference sequence). This CDR3 is 14 amino acids long. The V and J ends lost 7 bases and 4 bases respectively, with 16 bases between them.

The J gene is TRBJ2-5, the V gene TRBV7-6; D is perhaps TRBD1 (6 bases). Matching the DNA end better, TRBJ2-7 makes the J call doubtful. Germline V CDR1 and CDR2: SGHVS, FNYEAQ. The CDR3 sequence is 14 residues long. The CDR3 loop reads CASSQWQGTYEQYF. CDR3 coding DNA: TGTGCCAGCAGCCAATGGCAAGGGACATACGAGCAGTACTTC.

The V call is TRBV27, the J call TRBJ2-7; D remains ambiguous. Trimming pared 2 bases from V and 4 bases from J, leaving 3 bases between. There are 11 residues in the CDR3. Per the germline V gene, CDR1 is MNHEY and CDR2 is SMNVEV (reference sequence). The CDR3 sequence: CASSLHYEQYF. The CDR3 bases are TGTGCCAGCAGTTTACATTACGAGCAGTACTTC.

CDR3 DNA sequence: TGTGCCAGCAGCCTACGGAGGGCCGGGGGGGAGACCCAGTACTTC. Residues: CASSLRRAGGETQYF. The rearrangement uses TRBV14 and TRBJ2-5; 7 nucleotides align to TRBD2. The CDR3 is 15 residues long. Germline values: CDR1 SGHDN, CDR2 FVKESK. V was pared by 4 bases and J by 5 bases, with 10 bases of the junction left unmatched. The variable domain in full, completed from reference TRBV14 and TRBJ2-5, reads EAGVTQFPSHSVIEKGQTVTLRCDPISGHDNLYWYRRVMGKEIKFLLHFVKESKQDESGMPNNRFLAERTGGTYSTLKVQPAELEDSGVYFCASSLRRAGGETQYFGPGTRLLVL.

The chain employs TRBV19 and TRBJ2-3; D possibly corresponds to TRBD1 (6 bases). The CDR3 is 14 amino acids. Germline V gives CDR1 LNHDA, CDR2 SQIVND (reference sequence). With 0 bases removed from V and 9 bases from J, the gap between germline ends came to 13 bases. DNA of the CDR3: TGTGCCAGTAGTATAGATAGTCCAGGGGACACGCAGTATTTT. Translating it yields CASSIDSPGDTQYF. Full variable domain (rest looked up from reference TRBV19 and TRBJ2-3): DGGITQSPKYLFRKEGQNVTLSCEQNLNHDAMYWYRQDPGQGLRLIYYSQIVNDFQKGDIAEGYSVSREKKESFPLTVTSAQKNPTAFYLCASSIDSPGDTQYFGPGTRLTVL.

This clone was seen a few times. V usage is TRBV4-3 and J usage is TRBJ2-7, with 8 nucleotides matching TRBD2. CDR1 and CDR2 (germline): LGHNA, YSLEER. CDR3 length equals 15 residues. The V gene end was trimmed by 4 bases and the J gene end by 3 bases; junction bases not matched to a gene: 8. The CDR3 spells CASSRILAESYEQYF. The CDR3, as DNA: TGCGCCAGCAGCCGAATACTAGCGGAGAGCTACGAGCAGTACTTC.

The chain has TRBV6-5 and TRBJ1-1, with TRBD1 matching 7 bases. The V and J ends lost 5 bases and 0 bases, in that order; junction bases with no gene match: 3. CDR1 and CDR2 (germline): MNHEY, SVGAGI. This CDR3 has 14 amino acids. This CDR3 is CASSTDRLNTEAFF. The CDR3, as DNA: TGTGCCAGCAGTACGGACAGGTTGAACACTGAAGCTTTCTTT.

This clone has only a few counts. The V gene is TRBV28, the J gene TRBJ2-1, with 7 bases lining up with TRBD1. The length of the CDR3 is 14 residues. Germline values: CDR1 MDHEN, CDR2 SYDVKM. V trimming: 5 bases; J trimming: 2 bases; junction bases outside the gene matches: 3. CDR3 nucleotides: TGTGCCAGCAGTCTCGGGACAGCCTACAATGAGCAGTTCTTC. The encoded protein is CASSLGTAYNEQFF.

CDR3 DNA: TGTGCCAGCAGGAAGGGGGAGGGCCTGTACGAGCAGTACTTC. Protein: CASRKGEGLYEQYF. The V gene is TRBV5-6, the J gene TRBJ2-7; D may be TRBD2 (7 bases). V dropped 5 bases and J dropped 4 bases, with 16 bases sitting between them. From germline, CDR1 is SGHDT and CDR2 YYEEEE. The CDR3 sequence is 14 residues long.

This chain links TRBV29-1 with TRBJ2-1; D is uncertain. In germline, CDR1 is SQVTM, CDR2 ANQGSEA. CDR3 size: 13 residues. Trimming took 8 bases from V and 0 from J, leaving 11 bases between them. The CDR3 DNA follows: TGCAGCAGTAGCTTTAGCTCCTACAATGAGCAGTTCTTC. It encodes CSSSFSSYNEQFF.

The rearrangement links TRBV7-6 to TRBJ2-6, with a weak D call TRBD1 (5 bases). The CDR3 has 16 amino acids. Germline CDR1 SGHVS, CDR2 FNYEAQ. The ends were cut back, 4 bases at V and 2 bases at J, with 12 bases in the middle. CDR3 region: CASSSPDSPGANVLTF. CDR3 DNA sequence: TGTGCCAGCAGCTCCCCCGACAGTCCTGGGGCCAACGTCCTGACTTTC.

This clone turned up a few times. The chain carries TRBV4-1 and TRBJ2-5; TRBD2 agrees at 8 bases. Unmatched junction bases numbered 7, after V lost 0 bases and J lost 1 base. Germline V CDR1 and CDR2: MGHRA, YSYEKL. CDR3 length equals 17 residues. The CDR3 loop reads CASSQEGGRSVQETQYF. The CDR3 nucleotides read TGCGCCAGCAGCCAAGAAGGCGGGAGGTCCGTCCAAGAGACCCAGTACTTC.

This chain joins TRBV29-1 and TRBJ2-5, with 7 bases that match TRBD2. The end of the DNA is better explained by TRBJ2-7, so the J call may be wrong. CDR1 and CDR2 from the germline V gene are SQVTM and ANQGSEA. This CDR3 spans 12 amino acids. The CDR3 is CSVVGGGYEQYF. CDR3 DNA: TGCAGCGTTGTGGGGGGGGGATACGAGCAGTACTTC.

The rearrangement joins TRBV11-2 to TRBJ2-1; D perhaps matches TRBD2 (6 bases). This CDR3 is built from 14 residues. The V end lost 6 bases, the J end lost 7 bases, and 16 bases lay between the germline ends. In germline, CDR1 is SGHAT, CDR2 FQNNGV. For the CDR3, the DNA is TGTGCCAGCAGGGTGGGGGGAGGAGATAATGAGCAGTTCTTC. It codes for CASRVGGGDNEQFF. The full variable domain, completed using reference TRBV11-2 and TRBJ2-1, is EAGVAQSPRYKIIEKRQSVAFWCNPISGHATLYWYQQILGQGPKLLIQFQNNGVVDDSQLPKDRFSAERLKGVDSTLKIQPAKLEDSAVYLCASRVGGGDNEQFFGPGTRLTVL.